Following are 24 T cell receptor beta chains from one sample sequenced in a study of blood T cell repertoires in COVID-19. Repertoires were generated with immunoSEQ multiplex PCR, while TCRdb's copy carries only in-frame clones and drops some. This sample has 110,000 to 150,000 clones; roughly nine tenths occur once, and the top ten carry 3%. The sample taken for sequencing was peripheral blood. The receptor source for this set is a woman aged 55-69 years with active COVID-19.

This chain connects TRBV4-1 to TRBJ1-1; D is unclear. CDR1 is MGHRA and CDR2 is YSYEKL in the germline V gene. The CDR3 has 15 amino acids. Trimming took off 3 bases at V and 0 bases at J, with 11 bases between the two ends. The CDR3 sequence is CASSHTQYMNTEAFF. The CDR3 coding sequence is TGCGCCAGCAGCCACACGCAGTATATGAACACTGAAGCTTTCTTT.

The chain carries TRBV7-9 and TRBJ1-4; the D gene is possibly TRBD1 (5 bases). Trimming pared 1 base from V and 8 bases from J, leaving 11 bases between. The CDR3 contains 14 residues. CDR1 SEHNR and CDR2 FQNEAQ come from the germline V gene (reference sequence). The CDR3 DNA sequence: TGTGCCAGCAGCTTAGACCGGGGGGTCGAAAAACTGTTTTTT. This encodes CASSLDRGVEKLFF. The full variable domain, with the rest looked up from reference TRBV7-9 and TRBJ1-4, is DTGVSQNPRHKITKRGQNVTFRCDPISEHNRLYWYRQTLGQGPEFLTYFQNEAQLEKSRLLSDRFSAERPKGSFSTLEIQRTEQGDSAMYLCASSLDRGVEKLFFGSGTQLSVL.

V usage is TRBV3-1 (or the pseudogene TRBV3-2) and J usage is TRBJ1-4; D perhaps matches TRBD1 (5 bases). With 4 bases removed from V and 8 bases from J, the gap between germline ends came to 17 bases. The CDR3 sequence is 15 residues long. From germline, CDR1 is LGHDT and CDR2 YNNKEL (reference sequence). The CDR3 loop reads CASSLRPGFGEKLFF. As DNA, the CDR3 is TGTGCCAGCAGCCTACGACCAGGGTTTGGGGAAAAACTGTTTTTT.

This clone has only a few counts. V is TRBV11-2 and J is TRBJ2-3; 9 bases are shared with TRBD2. The germline V gene encodes CDR1 SGHAT and CDR2 FQNNGV. J was trimmed by 8 bases and V by 2 bases; bases with no gene match: 11. This CDR3 is 16 amino acids long. In nucleotides, the CDR3 is TGTGCCAGCAGCTTACAACCGGGACTAGCCGGGGCTACGCAGTATTTT. Translating it yields CASSLQPGLAGATQYF.

The chain couples TRBV7-2 to TRBJ2-7, with 9 bases that match TRBD2. The CDR3 spans 15 residues. The germline CDR1 and CDR2 sequences are SGHTA and FQGNSA. Germline trimming cut 2 bases from V and 3 bases from J; bases unmatched to any gene: 5. CDR3 sequence (DNA): TGTGCCAGCAGCTTACAAGCGGGAGGCTTCTACGAGCAGTACTTC. Amino acids: CASSLQAGGFYEQYF.

V and J are TRBV6-5 and TRBJ2-5; D call uncertain. V lost 2 bases and J lost 2, with 6 bases in between. Germline loops: CDR1 MNHEY, CDR2 SVGAGI. CDR3 length: 13 amino acids. The DNA of the CDR3 is TGTGCCAGCAGTTACACCGGGCAAGAGACCCAGTACTTC. This encodes CASSYTGQETQYF.

The V gene is TRBV5-1, the J gene TRBJ2-1; 10 positions agree with TRBD1. V gave up 7 bases and J gave up 9 bases; unmatched junction bases: 10. The CDR3 length is 14 residues. Germline V lookup: CDR1 SGHRS, CDR2 YFSETQ. CDR3 residues: CASSRGTGDFEQFF. The CDR3, as DNA: TGCGCCAGCTCCCGCGGGACAGGGGATTTTGAGCAGTTCTTC.

V usage is TRBV29-1 and J usage is TRBJ2-5; TRBD1 might be the D (5 bases). The CDR3 extends over 15 amino acids. V lost 4 bases and J 2 bases, leaving 17 bases between the germline ends. Germline lookup yields CDR1 SQVTM and CDR2 ANQGSEA. CDR3 in amino acids: CSVVNFRTLQETQYF. The CDR3 nucleotides are TGCAGCGTTGTGAATTTTCGGACACTACAAGAGACCCAGTACTTC.

The chain uses TRBV28 and TRBJ1-4, with 8 bases fitting TRBD1. Germline CDR1 MDHEN, CDR2 SYDVKM. After removal of 2 bases from V and 4 bases from J, the junction contained 0 bases not matched to a gene. The CDR3 is made up of 14 amino acids. CDR3 nucleotide sequence: TGTGCCAGCAGTTTAGGACAGGGTAATGAAAAACTGTTTTTT. Its protein product is CASSLGQGNEKLFF.

The gene calls are TRBV7-2 and TRBJ1-2; 10 bases agree with TRBD1. V shed 6 bases, J shed 8 bases, and the junction held 6 bases outside the gene matches. The CDR3 has 13 amino acids. Germline-derived CDR1 and CDR2 are SGHTA and FQGNSA. The CDR3 sequence: CASRPGQGKGYTF. The CDR3 nucleotides are TGTGCCAGCAGGCCGGGACAGGGGAAGGGCTACACCTTC.

The chain employs TRBV28 and TRBJ2-2, with TRBD2 matching over 11 bases. V dropped 6 bases and J dropped 2; count of bases not matched to a gene: 2. CDR1 is MDHEN, CDR2 SYDVKM, per germline. This CDR3 region has 15 residues. CDR3: CASRTSGTNTGELFF. DNA of the CDR3: TGTGCCAGCAGGACTAGCGGGACTAACACCGGGGAGCTGTTTTTT.

The chain links TRBV28 to TRBJ2-1; D possibly corresponds to TRBD1 (5 bases). Germline lookup yields CDR1 MDHEN and CDR2 SYDVKM. V was cut by 8 bases and J by 6 bases, with 14 bases left in between. The CDR3 covers 13 residues. The CDR3: CASGQGVGNEQFF. DNA for the CDR3: TGTGCCAGCGGGCAGGGTGTGGGCAATGAGCAGTTCTTC.

The J gene is TRBJ1-1, the V gene TRBV2, with D perhaps matching TRBD1 (5 bases). The length of the CDR3 is 13 residues. Trimming stripped 1 base from V and 4 bases from J, with 7 bases between. Germline V gene lookup returns CDR1 SNHLY and CDR2 FYNNEI. DNA for the CDR3: TGTGCCAGCAGTGAAGTCGGGGGCACTGAAGCTTTCTTT. This sequence encodes CASSEVGGTEAFF.

J is TRBJ2-2 and V is TRBV6-5; 7 positions agree with TRBD1. This CDR3 is 15 amino acids long. V shed 6 bases, J shed 5 bases, and the junction held 9 bases outside the gene matches. Germline lookup yields CDR1 MNHEY and CDR2 SVGAGI. In DNA, the CDR3 is TGTGCCAGCAGAACAGGGGCTCAGGGGACCGGGGAGCTGTTTTTT. Encoded protein: CASRTGAQGTGELFF.

This sequence joins TRBV5-5 and TRBJ1-3; TRBD1 matches 8 bases. V shed 5 bases, J shed 2 bases, and the junction held 3 bases outside the gene matches. The CDR3 consists of 14 residues. Germline V gene lookup returns CDR1 SGHKS and CDR2 YYEKEE (reference sequence). The CDR3 nucleotides are TGTGCCAGCAGGATGACAGGGGCTGGAAACACCATATATTTT. Translation: CASRMTGAGNTIYF.

The chain uses TRBV21-1 and TRBJ2-6; the table calls TRBD1, which could not be checked here. TRBV21-1 is a recognized pseudogene. The CDR3 covers 23 residues. The CDR3 protein is CASSKNSKIRGQLTGAGANVLTF. The CDR3 coding sequence is TGTGCCAGCAGCAAAAACTCCAAAATTAGGGGACAGCTAACGGGGGCTGGGGCCAACGTCCTGACTTTC.

The rearrangement joins TRBV27 to TRBJ2-5; D call uncertain. The CDR3 is made up of 17 amino acids. In germline, CDR1 is MNHEY, CDR2 SMNVEV (reference sequence). The V and J ends lost 7 bases and 0 bases respectively, with 21 bases between them. CDR3 amino acids: CASTQTWRSRYQETQYF. The CDR3 DNA reads TGTGCCAGCACTCAAACGTGGCGGAGCCGGTACCAAGAGACCCAGTACTTC.

V and J are TRBV11-2 and TRBJ2-5; 11 bases line up with TRBD2. The germline V gene has CDR1 SGHAT and CDR2 FQNNGV. J was trimmed by 2 bases and V by 1 base; bases with no gene match: 3. This CDR3 is 16 amino acids long. The CDR3 reads CASSLGLAGGQETQYF. The CDR3 DNA reads as TGTGCCAGCAGCTTAGGTCTAGCGGGGGGACAAGAGACCCAGTACTTC.

This chain links TRBV27 with TRBJ2-5, with D maybe TRBD2 (5 bases). Germline CDR1 is MNHEY and CDR2 is SMNVEV (reference sequence). The V gene lost 5 bases and the J gene lost 3 bases, with 19 bases spanning the gap. The length of the CDR3 is 16 residues. This CDR3 reads CASSPSLVTGEETQYF. CDR3 nucleotide sequence: TGTGCCAGCAGTCCGTCACTAGTTACGGGCGAAGAGACCCAGTACTTC.

In this sample, this clone turned up once. The rearrangement uses TRBV3-1 (or the pseudogene TRBV3-2) and TRBJ1-1; D unresolved. With 0 bases removed from V and 8 bases from J, the gap between germline ends came to 4 bases. This CDR3 spans 11 amino acids. The germline CDR1 and CDR2 sequences are LGHDT and YNNKEL (reference sequence). The CDR3 DNA sequence: TGTGCCAGCAGCCAAGAGGCCGAAGCTTTCTTT. This sequence encodes CASSQEAEAFF.

V usage is TRBV4-2 and J usage is TRBJ2-5; 9 bases match TRBD1. The CDR3 length is 14 residues. From germline, CDR1 is LGHNA and CDR2 YNFKEQ. With 1 base clipped from V and 3 bases from J, the junction kept 0 bases outside the gene matches. The CDR3 loop reads CASSQGQGEETQYF. The CDR3 DNA sequence: TGTGCCAGCAGCCAAGGACAGGGGGAAGAGACCCAGTACTTC.

This chain joins TRBV5-4 and TRBJ2-6; TRBD1 might be the D (6 bases). The CDR3 consists of 15 residues. Germline values: CDR1 SGHNT, CDR2 YYREEE (reference sequence). The V end was cut by 1 base, the J end by 2 bases, with 7 bases between. The CDR3 DNA is TGTGCCAGCAGCTTGAGGGGGACTGGGGCCAACGTCCTGACTTTC. Its protein is CASSLRGTGANVLTF. Filled out from reference TRBV5-4 and TRBJ2-6, the complete variable domain reads ETGVTQSPTHLIKTRGQQVTLRCSSQSGHNTVSWYQQALGQGPQFIFQYYREEENGRGNFPPRFSGLQFPNYSSELNVNALELDDSALYLCASSLRGTGANVLTFGAGSRLTVL.

The chain joins TRBV5-6 to TRBJ1-4; 11 positions match TRBD1. Trimming at V came to 4 bases and at J to 6 bases, leaving 8 bases not matched to a gene. The CDR3 runs 16 residues. CDR1 SGHDT and CDR2 YYEEEE come from the germline V gene. DNA of the CDR3: TGTGCCAGCAGCAGATTACCGGGACAGGGGGATGAAAAACTGTTTTTT. The encoded protein is CASSRLPGQGDEKLFF. Full variable domain (rest looked up from reference TRBV5-6 and TRBJ1-4): DAGVTQSPTHLIKTRGQQVTLRCSPKSGHDTVSWYQQALGQGPQFIFQYYEEEERQRGNFPDRFSGHQFPNYSSELNVNALLLGDSALYLCASSRLPGQGDEKLFFGSGTQLSVL.

The chain carries TRBV4-3 and TRBJ2-3; 12 nucleotides match TRBD2. Germline V gives CDR1 LGHNA, CDR2 YSLEER. V gave up 10 bases and J gave up 3 bases; unmatched junction bases: 5. The CDR3 extends over 14 amino acids. CDR3 in amino acids: CATSSGRATDTQYF. The CDR3, as DNA: TGCGCCACCTCTAGCGGGAGGGCGACAGATACGCAGTATTTT.